This is a list of T cell receptor beta chains from one sample in a study of blood T cell repertoires in COVID-19. TCRdb keeps only in-frame clones here, not all; method: immunoSEQ multiplex PCR. The repertoire holds about 120,000 clones, with roughly 86% as singletons. The sample taken for sequencing was peripheral blood. The origin of the receptors is a man aged 35 to 55 with acute or convalescent COVID-19. Each CDR3 is given with its conserved first and last residue. Each record gives: D gene, J gene, V gene, clone size, CDR3 protein, CDR3 DNA. D genes are given only for firm matches. Some rows mark clone size as missing; the rest say once, few, many or name a class of expanded clone.

D: TRBD2; J: TRBJ2-1; V: TRBV11-2; size: -; CDR3: CASSPSGGAYNEQFF; DNA: TGTGCCAGCAGCCCAAGCGGGGGGGCCTACAATGAGCAGTTCTTC
D: TRBD2; J: TRBJ2-3; V: TRBV29-1; size: -; CDR3: CSVDTSDTDTQYF; DNA: TGCAGCGTTGACACTAGCGACACAGATACGCAGTATTTT
D: TRBD1; J: TRBJ1-6; V: TRBV6-5; size: -; CDR3: CASSLGQGNSPLHF; DNA: TGTGCCAGCAGCCTGGGACAGGGGAATTCACCCCTCCACTTT
D: -; J: TRBJ1-6; V: TRBV14; size: -; CDR3: CATSDLGGDSPLHF; DNA: TGTGCCACCTCGGACCTCGGAGGTGATTCACCCCTCCACTTT
D: -; J: TRBJ2-3; V: TRBV3-1/TRBV3-2; size: once; CDR3: CASSQDLATQDTQYF; DNA: TGTGCCAGCAGCCAAGATCTGGCCACCCAGGATACGCAGTATTTT
D: -; J: TRBJ1-1; V: TRBV19; size: -; CDR3: CASSINGAGMTEAFF; DNA: TGTGCCAGTAGTATTAATGGGGCAGGGATGACTGAAGCTTTCTTT
D: -; J: TRBJ1-1; V: TRBV30; size: -; CDR3: CACTPVRNTEAFF; DNA: TGTGCCTGCACGCCCGTGAGGAACACTGAAGCTTTCTTT
D: -; J: TRBJ1-1; V: TRBV10-2; size: -; CDR3: CASGGPLTEAFF; DNA: TGCGCCAGCGGAGGACCTCTTACTGAAGCTTTCTTT
D: TRBD1; J: TRBJ1-6; V: TRBV5-4; size: -; CDR3: CASREGQGVNSPLHF; DNA: TGTGCCAGCAGGGAGGGACAGGGAGTAAATTCACCCCTCCACTTT
D: -; J: TRBJ2-1; V: TRBV3-1/TRBV3-2; size: -; CDR3: CASSQAEVGYNEQFF; DNA: TGTGCCAGCAGCCAAGCGGAGGTGGGCTACAATGAGCAGTTCTTC
D: -; J: TRBJ2-7; V: TRBV18; size: -; CDR3: CASSPTRGPAEQYF; DNA: TGTGCCAGCTCACCTACTAGAGGGCCCGCCGAGCAGTACTTC
D: -; J: TRBJ1-1; V: TRBV9; size: -; CDR3: CASSVGTGSEAFF; DNA: TGTGCCAGCAGCGTGGGAACAGGCTCTGAAGCTTTCTTT
D: TRBD1; J: TRBJ2-2; V: TRBV15; size: -; CDR3: CATSRRTGNTGELFF; DNA: TGTGCCACCAGCAGAAGGACAGGGAACACCGGGGAGCTGTTTTTT
D: TRBD1; J: TRBJ1-2; V: TRBV6-5; size: -; CDR3: CASRRQGLAGYTF; DNA: TGTGCCAGCAGGCGACAGGGCTTGGCTGGCTACACCTTC
D: -; J: TRBJ1-1; V: TRBV18; size: -; CDR3: CASSLNPNTEAFF; DNA: TGTGCCAGCTCACTTAATCCGAACACTGAAGCTTTCTTT
D: -; J: TRBJ1-1; V: TRBV14; size: -; CDR3: CASSLLAGNTEAFF; DNA: TGTGCCAGCAGCCTTTTGGCAGGGAACACTGAAGCTTTCTTT
D: -; J: TRBJ2-3; V: TRBV5-1; size: -; CDR3: CASSLGFGGTYGTDTQYF; DNA: TGCGCCAGCAGCTTGGGATTTGGGGGGACCTATGGGACAGATACGCAGTATTTT
D: -; J: TRBJ1-2; V: TRBV5-1; size: -; CDR3: CASSLGSRDGYTF; DNA: TGCGCCAGCAGTCTGGGCTCCAGGGATGGCTACACCTTC
D: TRBD1; J: TRBJ1-4; V: TRBV7-9; size: -; CDR3: CASSSYRGQNEKLFF; DNA: TGTGCCAGCAGCTCTTACAGGGGGCAAAATGAAAAACTGTTTTTT
D: TRBD1; J: TRBJ2-7; V: TRBV4-1; size: -; CDR3: CASSQGGSGQLYYEQYF; DNA: TGCGCCAGCAGCCAAGGCGGATCGGGACAGTTATACTACGAGCAGTACTTC
D: TRBD2; J: TRBJ2-3; V: TRBV2; size: -; CDR3: CASSGGLAGVGDTQYF; DNA: TGTGCCAGCAGTGGGGGACTAGCGGGAGTTGGAGATACGCAGTATTTT
D: -; J: TRBJ1-3; V: TRBV3-1/TRBV3-2; size: -; CDR3: CASTSEGISGNTIYF; DNA: TGTGCCAGCACATCGGAGGGCATCTCTGGAAACACCATATATTTT
D: TRBD1; J: TRBJ2-1; V: TRBV2; size: -; CDR3: CASSEGTGGNEQFF; DNA: TGTGCCAGCAGTGAAGGGACAGGGGGCAATGAGCAGTTCTTC
D: -; J: TRBJ1-1; V: TRBV9; size: -; CDR3: CASSATQGYTEAFF; DNA: TGTGCCAGCAGCGCCACACAGGGTTACACTGAAGCTTTCTTT
D: -; J: TRBJ2-7; V: TRBV12-3/TRBV12-4; size: -; CDR3: CASSLETAEQYF; DNA: TGTGCCAGCAGTTTAGAGACTGCCGAGCAGTACTTC
D: -; J: TRBJ1-5; V: TRBV6-2/TRBV6-3; size: -; CDR3: CASSYYDRKNQPQHF; DNA: TGTGCCAGCAGTTACTACGACAGGAAAAATCAGCCCCAGCATTTT
D: TRBD1; J: TRBJ2-2; V: TRBV14; size: -; CDR3: CASSRDRTNTGELFF; DNA: TGTGCCAGCAGCCGGGACAGAACGAACACCGGGGAGCTGTTTTTT
D: -; J: TRBJ2-2; V: TRBV5-1; size: -; CDR3: CASSSGLRTNTGELFF; DNA: TGCGCCAGCAGCTCAGGACTCCGGACGAACACCGGGGAGCTGTTTTTT
D: -; J: TRBJ2-2; V: TRBV5-1; size: -; CDR3: CASSLDYANTGELFF; DNA: TGCGCCAGCAGCTTGGACTACGCGAACACCGGGGAGCTGTTTTTT
D: -; J: TRBJ2-7; V: TRBV11-1; size: once; CDR3: CASSLRGQVTYEQYF; DNA: TGTGCCAGCAGCTTACGGGGTCAAGTTACCTACGAGCAGTACTTC
D: -; J: TRBJ1-3; V: TRBV10-3; size: -; CDR3: CATATGVSSGNTIYF; DNA: TGTGCCACCGCTACGGGAGTCAGCTCTGGAAACACCATATATTTT
D: -; J: TRBJ1-5; V: TRBV27; size: -; CDR3: CASRSGYSNQPQHF; DNA: TGTGCCAGCAGATCAGGGTATAGCAATCAGCCCCAGCATTTT
D: -; J: TRBJ2-1; V: TRBV29-1; size: -; CDR3: CSVEGGGLEQFF; DNA: TGCAGCGTTGAAGGGGGAGGTCTTGAGCAGTTCTTC
D: -; J: TRBJ1-5; V: TRBV24-1; size: -; CDR3: CATSAGNGNQPQHF; DNA: TGTGCCACCAGCGCAGGGAATGGCAATCAGCCCCAGCATTTT
D: -; J: TRBJ1-5; V: TRBV5-8; size: once; CDR3: CASSLSGRGGQPQHF; DNA: TGTGCCAGCAGCTTAAGCGGCAGGGGAGGGCAGCCCCAGCATTTT
D: TRBD1; J: TRBJ2-7; V: TRBV6-5; size: -; CDR3: CATLGQGGVEQYF; DNA: TGTGCCACCTTGGGACAGGGAGGAGTCGAGCAGTACTTC
D: TRBD1; J: TRBJ1-2; V: TRBV27; size: -; CDR3: CASASPGTGTYGYTF; DNA: TGTGCCAGCGCATCCCCCGGGACAGGAACCTATGGCTACACCTTC
D: TRBD1; J: TRBJ1-4; V: TRBV7-2; size: -; CDR3: CASSDRTGPREKLFF; DNA: TGTGCCAGCAGCGACAGGACAGGGCCAAGGGAAAAACTGTTTTTT
D: -; J: TRBJ1-2; V: TRBV2; size: -; CDR3: CASSARQENYGYTF; DNA: TGTGCCAGCAGCGCAAGACAGGAGAACTATGGCTACACCTTC
D: TRBD2; J: TRBJ2-5; V: TRBV24-1; size: -; CDR3: CATSDLVAGGQETQYF; DNA: TGTGCCACCAGTGATTTGGTAGCGGGGGGCCAAGAGACCCAGTACTTC
D: -; J: TRBJ1-6; V: TRBV4-3; size: -; CDR3: CASSQDEGLPLHF; DNA: TGCGCCAGCAGCCAAGATGAGGGACTACCCCTCCACTTT
D: -; J: TRBJ1-2; V: TRBV3-1/TRBV3-2; size: -; CDR3: CASSLRSPQGTGYTF; DNA: TGTGCCAGCAGCCTCCGTTCTCCCCAGGGAACTGGCTACACCTTC
D: -; J: TRBJ1-6; V: TRBV2; size: -; CDR3: CASTRDSGSYNSPLHF; DNA: TGTGCCAGCACTCGGGACTCTGGGTCCTATAATTCACCCCTCCACTTT
D: TRBD1; J: TRBJ1-5; V: TRBV28; size: -; CDR3: CACRRDRFNQPQHF; DNA: TGTGCCTGCCGAAGGGACAGGTTTAATCAGCCCCAGCATTTT
D: -; J: TRBJ1-1; V: TRBV18; size: -; CDR3: CASSLSRGNTEAFF; DNA: TGTGCCAGCTCACTTAGTAGGGGGAACACTGAAGCTTTCTTT
D: -; J: TRBJ2-2; V: TRBV25-1; size: -; CDR3: CASTGSGNTGELFF; DNA: TGTGCCAGCACTGGCAGCGGAAACACCGGGGAGCTGTTTTTT
D: -; J: TRBJ2-1; V: TRBV4-1; size: -; CDR3: CASSLGSDGYYEQFF; DNA: TGCGCCAGCAGCCTCGGGAGTGATGGGTATTATGAGCAGTTCTTC
D: TRBD1; J: TRBJ1-2; V: TRBV6-1; size: -; CDR3: CASSELGQGIYGYTF; DNA: TGTGCCAGCAGTGAATTAGGACAGGGAATTTATGGCTACACCTTC
D: TRBD1; J: TRBJ2-7; V: TRBV20-1; size: -; CDR3: CSASNMGQGLEQYF; DNA: TGCAGTGCTAGTAATATGGGACAGGGCCTCGAGCAGTACTTC
D: TRBD1; J: TRBJ1-1; V: TRBV19; size: -; CDR3: CASSRYAGQGGTEAFF; DNA: TGTGCCAGTAGTCGATATGCTGGACAGGGGGGGACTGAAGCTTTCTTT